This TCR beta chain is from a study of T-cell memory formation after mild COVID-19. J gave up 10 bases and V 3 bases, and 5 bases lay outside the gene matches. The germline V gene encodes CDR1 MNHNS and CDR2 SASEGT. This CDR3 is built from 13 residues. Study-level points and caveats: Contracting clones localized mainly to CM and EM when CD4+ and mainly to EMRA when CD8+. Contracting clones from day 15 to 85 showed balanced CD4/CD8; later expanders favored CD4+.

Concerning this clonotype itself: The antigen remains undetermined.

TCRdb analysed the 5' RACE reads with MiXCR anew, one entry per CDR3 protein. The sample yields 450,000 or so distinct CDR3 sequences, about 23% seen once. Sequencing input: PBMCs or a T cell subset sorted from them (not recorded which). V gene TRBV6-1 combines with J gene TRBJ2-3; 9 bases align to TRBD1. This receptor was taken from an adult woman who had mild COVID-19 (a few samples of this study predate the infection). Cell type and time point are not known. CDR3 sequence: CASSETWTGAQYF. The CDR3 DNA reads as TGTGCCAGCAGTGAGACCTGGACAGGGGCGCAGTATTTT.